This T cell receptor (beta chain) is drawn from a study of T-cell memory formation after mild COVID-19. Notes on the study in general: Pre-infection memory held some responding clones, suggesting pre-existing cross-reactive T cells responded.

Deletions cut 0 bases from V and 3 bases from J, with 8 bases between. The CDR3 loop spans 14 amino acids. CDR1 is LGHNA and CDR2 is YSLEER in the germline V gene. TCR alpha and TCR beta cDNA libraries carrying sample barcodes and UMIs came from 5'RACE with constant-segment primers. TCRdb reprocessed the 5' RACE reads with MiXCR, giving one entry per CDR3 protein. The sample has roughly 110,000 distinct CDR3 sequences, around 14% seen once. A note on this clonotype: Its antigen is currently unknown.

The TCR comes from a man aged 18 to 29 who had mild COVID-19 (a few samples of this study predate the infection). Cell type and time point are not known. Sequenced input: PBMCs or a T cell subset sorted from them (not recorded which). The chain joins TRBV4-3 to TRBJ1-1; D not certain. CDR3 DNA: TGCGCCAGCAGCCAAGATCTCGGGGACACTGAAGCTTTCTTT. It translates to CASSQDLGDTEAFF.